The source of this TCR beta chain is a study of post-analysis software for immune sequencing data. Study information: Relapsing-remitting, secondary progressive and progressive-relapsing forms of multiple sclerosis all featured among disease courses.

Study-wide results and limits: TRBV5-6, TRBV5-1 and TRBV20-1 were among roughly five TRBV segments more frequent in patients than controls. When the samples were clustered directly with F measure, those that had been prepared in the same batch showed strong co-clustering.

This clonotype was recorded at least ten times. Its antigen is undetermined. TCR beta libraries were prepared from cDNA with unique molecular identifiers. TCRdb re-analysed the PCR reads in MiXCR, keeping a single row per CDR3 protein. This table has hundreds of thousands of distinct CDR3 sequences, 25% to 30% appearing once. CDR1 MNHEY and CDR2 SVGAGI come from the germline V gene. V lost 0 bases and J lost 0, with 3 bases in between. CDR3 size: 14 residues. The chain joins TRBV6-5 to TRBJ2-1; D is uncertain. This clonotype was sampled from a girl between 10 and 17 years old with multiple sclerosis. The sequenced sample was blood. CDR3 DNA sequence: TGTGCCAGCAGTTACTCCCGCTCCTACAATGAGCAGTTCTTC. Translating gives CASSYSRSYNEQFF.